The text below deals with one TCR beta chain. Its antigen is currently unknown. This sample was included in a study of T cells in Graves' hyperthyroidism and ophthalmopathy. Findings and limits, study-wide: Ophthalmopathy onset followed model prediction by a median approximately 6.2 months.

Stable disease denoted Graves' hyperthyroidism without ophthalmopathy progression within 18 months. Patients between 18 and 65 years old had hyperthyroidism, newly diagnosed and lasting under 2 months. The diagnoses drew upon clinical symptoms, serum thyroxine and TRAb, thyroid ultrasound and orbital computed tomography. The CDR3 covers 13 residues. Germline V gene lookup returns CDR1 SGHVS and CDR2 FNYEAQ. V was pared by 10 bases and J by 0 bases, with 13 bases between. There were TCR beta CDR3 regions amplified from RNA transcripts. Researchers ran a first-round RT-PCR on the TCR CDR3 using the HTBI primer set. MiXCR, applied by TCRdb to the multiplex PCR reads, yields one record per CDR3 protein. Among 45,000 to 50,000 distinct CDR3 sequences listed, roughly 49% were seen once.

The sequence was collected from a woman aged 45 to 65 with Graves' hyperthyroidism. The specimen was peripheral blood or thyroid tissue (not recorded which). The chain has TRBV7-6 and TRBJ2-7; D is possibly TRBD1 or TRBD2 (5 bases each). The CDR3 DNA reads TGTGCCACCCAAGGGGACCCCTCCTACGAGCAGTACTTC. It yields the protein CATQGDPSYEQYF.